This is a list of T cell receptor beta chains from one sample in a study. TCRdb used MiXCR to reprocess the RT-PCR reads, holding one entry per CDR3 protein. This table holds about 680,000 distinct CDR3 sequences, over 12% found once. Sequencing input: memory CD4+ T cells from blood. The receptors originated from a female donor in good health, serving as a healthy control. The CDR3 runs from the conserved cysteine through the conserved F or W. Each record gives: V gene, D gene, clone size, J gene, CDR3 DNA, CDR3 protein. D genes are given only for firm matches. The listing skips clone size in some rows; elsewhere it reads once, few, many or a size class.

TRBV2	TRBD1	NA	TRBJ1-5	TGTGCCAGCAGTGAGGAGGGACAGGGCCCGTCCCAGCATTTT	CASSEEGQGPSQHF
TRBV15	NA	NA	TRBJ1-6	TGTGCCACAGCCGCCGGGGCCTCCTATAATTCACCCCTCCACTTT	CATAAGASYNSPLHF
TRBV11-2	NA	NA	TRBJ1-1	TGTGCCAGCAGCCCTTCGGGGATATACACTGAAGCTTTCTTT	CASSPSGIYTEAFF
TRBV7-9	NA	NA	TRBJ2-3	TGTGCCAGCAGCTCCCGGGGGGCGAACACAGATACGCAGTATTTT	CASSSRGANTDTQYF
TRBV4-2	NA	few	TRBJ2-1	TGTGCCAGCAGCCCGATAGGAGCGGAACCTAGCTACTACAATGAGCAGTTCTTC	CASSPIGAEPSYYNEQFF
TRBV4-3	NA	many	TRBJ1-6	TGCGCCAGCAGCCAAGATGCGGGGGCGGGCAATTCACCCCTCCACTTT	CASSQDAGAGNSPLHF
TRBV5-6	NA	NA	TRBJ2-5	TGTGCCAGCAGCTTGGCCACTTTGGAGACCCAGTACTTC	CASSLATLETQYF
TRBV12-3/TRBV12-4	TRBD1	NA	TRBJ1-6	TGTGCCAGCAGCCCTACCGGGACAGCTACCTATAATTCACCCCTCCACTTT	CASSPTGTATYNSPLHF
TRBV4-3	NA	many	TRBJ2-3	TGCGCCAGCAGCGCCAGGGGGGTGTCAGATACGCAGTATTTT	CASSARGVSDTQYF
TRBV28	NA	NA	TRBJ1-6	TGTGCCAGCATTGGCCGGACTCTGAGCTCCTATAATTCACCCCTCCACTTT	CASIGRTLSSYNSPLHF
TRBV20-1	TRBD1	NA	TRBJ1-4	TGCAGTGCTTTCGACAGGGGTGCTAATGAAAAACTGTTTTTT	CSAFDRGANEKLFF
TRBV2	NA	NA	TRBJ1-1	TGTGCCAGCATGTTCGCACGGACTGAAGCTTTCTTT	CASMFARTEAFF
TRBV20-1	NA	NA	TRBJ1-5	TGCAGTGCTGGATTGACATTTGGCAATCAGCCCCAGCATTTT	CSAGLTFGNQPQHF
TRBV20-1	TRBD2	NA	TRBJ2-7	TGCAGTGCGCAACCTAGCGGGAACTACGAGCAGTACTTC	CSAQPSGNYEQYF
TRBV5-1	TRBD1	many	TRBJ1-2	TGCGCCAGCAGCTCACTAGGACAGGGTAACTATGGCTACACCTTC	CASSSLGQGNYGYTF
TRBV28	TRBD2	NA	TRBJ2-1	TGTGCCAGCAGTCCGGGGACTAGCCGAAAATACTACAATGAGCAGTTCTTC	CASSPGTSRKYYNEQFF
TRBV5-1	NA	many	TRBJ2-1	TGCGCCAGCAGCTTGGCCTCAGGGACCCACAATGAGCAGTTCTTC	CASSLASGTHNEQFF
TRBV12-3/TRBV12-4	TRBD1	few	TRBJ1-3	TGTGCCAGCAGTCCGCCCGGGACAGGGAGCGGAAACACCATATATTTT	CASSPPGTGSGNTIYF
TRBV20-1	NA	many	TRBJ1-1	TGCAGTGCTAGTCGGTCCGCCGGGGCCACTGAAGCTTTCTTT	CSASRSAGATEAFF
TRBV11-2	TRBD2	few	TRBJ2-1	TGTGCCAGCAGCTTAGGTTCTAGCGGGGGGGCGTTAGGTGAGCAGTTCTTC	CASSLGSSGGALGEQFF
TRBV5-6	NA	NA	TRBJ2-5	TGTGCCAGCAGCAACGGGGCCCAAGAGACCCAGTACTTC	CASSNGAQETQYF
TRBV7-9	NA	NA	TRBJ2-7	TGTGCCAGCAGCTTAGTAGCAGGGGCCACTTACGAGCAGTACTTC	CASSLVAGATYEQYF
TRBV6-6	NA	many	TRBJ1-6	TGTGCCAGCAGTCCGGGGCTTAATTCACCCCTCCACTTT	CASSPGLNSPLHF
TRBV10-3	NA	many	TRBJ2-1	TGTGCCATCAGTGAGAGTCAGGGGAGAAACGATGAGCAGTTCTTC	CAISESQGRNDEQFF
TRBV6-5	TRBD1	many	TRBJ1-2	TGTGCCAGCAGTTACGATCGGACAGGGCAACATGGCTACACCTTC	CASSYDRTGQHGYTF
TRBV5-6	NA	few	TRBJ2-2	TGTGCCAGCAGCTTAGGTCGTCTGGACACCGGGGAGCTGTTTTTT	CASSLGRLDTGELFF
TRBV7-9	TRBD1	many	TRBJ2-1	TGTGCCAGCAGCGGACGGGACAGGGGTGCCTTTTATGAGCAGTTCTTC	CASSGRDRGAFYEQFF
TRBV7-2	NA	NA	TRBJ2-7	TGTGCCAGCAGCTTAGGTCCGGCAGGGACTGGCGAGCAGTACTTC	CASSLGPAGTGEQYF
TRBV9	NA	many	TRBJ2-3	TGTGCCAGCAGCGTTGCGGGATCTAGAGATACGCAGTATTTT	CASSVAGSRDTQYF
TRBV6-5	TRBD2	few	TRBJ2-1	TGTGCCAGCAGGGGGATACTAGCGGGAGTTTTAGATGAGCAGTTCTTC	CASRGILAGVLDEQFF
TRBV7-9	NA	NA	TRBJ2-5	TGTGCCAGCAGCTTAGACCAGGGGCCTCAAGAGACCCAGTACTTC	CASSLDQGPQETQYF
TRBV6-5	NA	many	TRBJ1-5	TGTGCCAGCAGTTACTCGGGGCAGGGGAACAATCAGCCCCAGCATTTT	CASSYSGQGNNQPQHF
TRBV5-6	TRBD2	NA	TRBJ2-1	TGTGCCAGCAGCTTGCTTTATGCCGGGACTAGCGGGAGGCGGAATGAGCAGTTCTTC	CASSLLYAGTSGRRNEQFF
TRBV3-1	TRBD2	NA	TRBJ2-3	TGTGCCAGCAGCCCACAAAGAGCGGGGACTAGCACAGATACGCAGTATTTT	CASSPQRAGTSTDTQYF
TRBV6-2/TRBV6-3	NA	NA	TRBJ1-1	TGTGCCAGCAGTCCTGGGGGACAGAACACTGAAGCTTTCTTT	CASSPGGQNTEAFF
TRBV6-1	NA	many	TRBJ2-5	TGTGCCAGCAGTGATGGGGTGCGGGAGACCCAGTACTTC	CASSDGVRETQYF
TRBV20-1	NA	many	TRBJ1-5	TGCAGTGCTAGTCCAGGGATCAATCAGCCCCAGCATTTT	CSASPGINQPQHF
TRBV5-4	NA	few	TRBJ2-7	TGTGCCAGCAGCTCCCGGGACGGAGGCTACGAGCAGTACTTC	CASSSRDGGYEQYF
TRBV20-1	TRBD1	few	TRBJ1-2	TGCAGTGCTAGCGACACCGGGACAGGGACGGTGGGGGGCTACACCTTC	CSASDTGTGTVGGYTF
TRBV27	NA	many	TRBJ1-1	TGTGCCAGCAGTCTCCTACAGGGTGAAGCTTTCTTT	CASSLLQGEAFF
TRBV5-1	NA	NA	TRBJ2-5	TGCGCCAGCAGCTTGGCTGGCAGGACCGAGACCCAGTACTTC	CASSLAGRTETQYF
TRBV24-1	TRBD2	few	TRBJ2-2	TGTGCCACCCATTCCCCTAGCGGGAGAACCGGGGAGCTGTTTTTT	CATHSPSGRTGELFF
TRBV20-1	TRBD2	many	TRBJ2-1	TGCAGTGCTCCCTGGCTAGCGGGAGCGGGCAATGAGCAGTTCTTC	CSAPWLAGAGNEQFF
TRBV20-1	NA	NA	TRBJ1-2	TGCAGTGCTAGAGATTTCGGCGGGGTTCCTAACTATGGCTACACCTTC	CSARDFGGVPNYGYTF
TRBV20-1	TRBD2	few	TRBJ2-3	TGCAGTGCTAGACCCAAACTCAGACTAGCGGTCACAGATACGCAGTATTTT	CSARPKLRLAVTDTQYF
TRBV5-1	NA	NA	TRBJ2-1	TGCGCCAGCAGCTTGAAGGCCACAGGAAGCTCCTACAATGAGCAGTTCTTC	CASSLKATGSSYNEQFF
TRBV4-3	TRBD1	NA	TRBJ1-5	TGCGCCAGCAGCCAAGAGGGCCAGGGGGCTATAGAGGTTAGCAATCAGCCCCAGCATTTT	CASSQEGQGAIEVSNQPQHF
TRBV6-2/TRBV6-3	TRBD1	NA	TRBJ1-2	TGTGCCAGCAGTAGGACAGGGGGCGCGCCCCCCCCGCATGGCTACACCTTC	CASSRTGGAPPPHGYTF
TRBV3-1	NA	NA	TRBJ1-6	TGTGCCAGCAGCCAAGAAGGTGGGAATTCACCCCTCCACTTT	CASSQEGGNSPLHF
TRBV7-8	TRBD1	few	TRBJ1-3	TGTGCCAGCAGCCTATCGGGACAGGCCTCCTCTGGAAACACCATATATTTT	CASSLSGQASSGNTIYF
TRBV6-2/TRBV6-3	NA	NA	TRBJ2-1	TGTGCCAGCAGTTCCGAGGGGGCGCGGGGAGTCAATGAGCAGTTCTTC	CASSSEGARGVNEQFF
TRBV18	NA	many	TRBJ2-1	TGTGCCAGCTCGCCGAGGGGCGGGAATGAGCAGTTCTTC	CASSPRGGNEQFF
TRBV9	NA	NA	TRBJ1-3	TGTGCCAGCAGCGTCGGGCAGAGCTCTGGAAACACCATATATTTT	CASSVGQSSGNTIYF
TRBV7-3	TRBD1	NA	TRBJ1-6	TGTGCCAGCAGCCCAGGGGGCGCTGAATCTTATTCACCCCTCCACTTT	CASSPGGAESYSPLHF
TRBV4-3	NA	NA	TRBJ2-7	TGCGCCAGCAGCCAAGATACCGGGACGTCCTACGAGCAGTACTTC	CASSQDTGTSYEQYF